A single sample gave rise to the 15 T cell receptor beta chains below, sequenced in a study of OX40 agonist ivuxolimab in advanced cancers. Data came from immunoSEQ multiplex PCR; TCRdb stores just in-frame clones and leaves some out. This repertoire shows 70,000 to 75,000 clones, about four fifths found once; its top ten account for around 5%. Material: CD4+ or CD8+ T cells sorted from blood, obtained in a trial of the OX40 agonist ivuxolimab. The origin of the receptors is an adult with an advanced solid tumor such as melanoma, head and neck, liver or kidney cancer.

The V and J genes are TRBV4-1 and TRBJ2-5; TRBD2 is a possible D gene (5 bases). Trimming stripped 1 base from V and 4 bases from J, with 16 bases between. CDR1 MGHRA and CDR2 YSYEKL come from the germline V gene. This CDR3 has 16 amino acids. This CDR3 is CASSQGRAYGRETQYF. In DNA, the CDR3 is TGCGCCAGCAGCCAAGGGCGGGCCTACGGCCGAGAGACCCAGTACTTC.

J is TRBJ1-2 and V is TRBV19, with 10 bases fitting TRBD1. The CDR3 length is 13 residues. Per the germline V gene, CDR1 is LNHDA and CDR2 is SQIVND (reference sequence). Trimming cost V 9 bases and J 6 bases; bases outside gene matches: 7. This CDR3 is CASSSGTGDGYTF. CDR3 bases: TGTGCCAGCAGCTCCGGGACAGGGGATGGCTACACCTTC.

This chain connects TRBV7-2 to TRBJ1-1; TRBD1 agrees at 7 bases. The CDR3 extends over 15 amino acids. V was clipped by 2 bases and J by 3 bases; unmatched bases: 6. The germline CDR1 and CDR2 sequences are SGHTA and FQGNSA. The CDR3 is CASSLLARGDTEAFF. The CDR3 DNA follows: TGTGCCAGCAGCTTATTGGCCAGGGGGGACACTGAAGCTTTCTTT.

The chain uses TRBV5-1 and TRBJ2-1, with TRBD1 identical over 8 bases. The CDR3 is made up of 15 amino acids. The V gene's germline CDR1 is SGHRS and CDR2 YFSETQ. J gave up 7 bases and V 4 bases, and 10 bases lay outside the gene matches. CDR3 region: CASSRGQANVNEQFF. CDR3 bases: TGCGCCAGCAGCCGGGGACAGGCAAACGTAAATGAGCAGTTCTTC.

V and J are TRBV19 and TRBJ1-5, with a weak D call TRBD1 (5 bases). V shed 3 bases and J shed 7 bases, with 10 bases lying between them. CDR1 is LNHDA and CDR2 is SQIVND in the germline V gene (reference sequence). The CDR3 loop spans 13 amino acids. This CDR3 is CASSIGTVQPQHF. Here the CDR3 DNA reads TGTGCCAGTAGTATCGGGACCGTACAGCCCCAGCATTTT.

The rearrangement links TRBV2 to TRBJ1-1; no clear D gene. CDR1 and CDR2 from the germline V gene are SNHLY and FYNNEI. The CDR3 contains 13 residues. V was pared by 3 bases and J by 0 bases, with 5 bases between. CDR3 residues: CASSDQVNTEAFF. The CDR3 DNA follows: TGTGCCAGCAGTGATCAAGTGAACACTGAAGCTTTCTTT.

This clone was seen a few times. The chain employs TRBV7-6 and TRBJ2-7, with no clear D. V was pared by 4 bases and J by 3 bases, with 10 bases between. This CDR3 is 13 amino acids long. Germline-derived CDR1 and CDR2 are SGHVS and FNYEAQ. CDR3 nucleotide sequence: TGTGCCAGCAGCTCGATGAAAAACTACGAGCAGTACTTC. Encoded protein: CASSSMKNYEQYF.

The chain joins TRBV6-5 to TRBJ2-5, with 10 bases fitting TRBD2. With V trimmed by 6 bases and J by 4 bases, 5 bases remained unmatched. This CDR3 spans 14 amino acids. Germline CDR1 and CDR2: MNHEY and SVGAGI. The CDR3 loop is CASSPRTSGETQYF. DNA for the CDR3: TGTGCCAGCAGCCCGCGGACTAGCGGAGAGACCCAGTACTTC.

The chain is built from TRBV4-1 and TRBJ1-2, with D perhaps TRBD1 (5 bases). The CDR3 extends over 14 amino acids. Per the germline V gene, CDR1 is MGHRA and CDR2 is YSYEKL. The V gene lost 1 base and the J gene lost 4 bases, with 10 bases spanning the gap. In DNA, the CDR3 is TGCGCCAGCAGCCAAGGGGGACGGACCTATGGCTACACCTTC. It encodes CASSQGGRTYGYTF.

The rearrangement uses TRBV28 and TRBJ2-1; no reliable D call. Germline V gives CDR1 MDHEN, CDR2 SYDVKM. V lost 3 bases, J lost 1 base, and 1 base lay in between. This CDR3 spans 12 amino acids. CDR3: CASSFSYNEQFF. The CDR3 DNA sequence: TGTGCCAGCAGTTTTTCCTACAATGAGCAGTTCTTC.

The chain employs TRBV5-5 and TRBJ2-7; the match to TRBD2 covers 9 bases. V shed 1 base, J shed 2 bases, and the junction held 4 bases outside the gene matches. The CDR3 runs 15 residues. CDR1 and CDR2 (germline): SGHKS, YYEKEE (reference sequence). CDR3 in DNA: TGTGCCAGCAGCTTGATAGCGGGAGAGGCCTACGAGCAGTACTTC. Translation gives CASSLIAGEAYEQYF.

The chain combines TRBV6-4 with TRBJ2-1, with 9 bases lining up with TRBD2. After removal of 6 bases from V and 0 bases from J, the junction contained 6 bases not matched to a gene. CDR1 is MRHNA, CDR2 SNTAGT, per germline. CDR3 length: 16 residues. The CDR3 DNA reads TGTGCCAGCAGCGATCTAGCGGGGAACTCCTACAATGAGCAGTTCTTC. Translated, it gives CASSDLAGNSYNEQFF.

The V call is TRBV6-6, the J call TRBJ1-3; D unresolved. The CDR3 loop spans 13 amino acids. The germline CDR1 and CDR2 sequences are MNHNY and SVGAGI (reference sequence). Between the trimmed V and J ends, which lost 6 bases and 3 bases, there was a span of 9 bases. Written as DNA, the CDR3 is TGTGCCAGCAGGGGAGGAGTTGGAAACACCATATATTTT. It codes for CASRGGVGNTIYF.

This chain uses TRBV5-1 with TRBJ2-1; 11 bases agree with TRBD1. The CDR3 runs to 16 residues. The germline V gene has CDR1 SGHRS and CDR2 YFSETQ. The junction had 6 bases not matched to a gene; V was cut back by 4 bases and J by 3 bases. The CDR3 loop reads CASSTGDRGFYNEQFF. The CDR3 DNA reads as TGCGCCAGCAGCACGGGGGACAGGGGGTTCTACAATGAGCAGTTCTTC.

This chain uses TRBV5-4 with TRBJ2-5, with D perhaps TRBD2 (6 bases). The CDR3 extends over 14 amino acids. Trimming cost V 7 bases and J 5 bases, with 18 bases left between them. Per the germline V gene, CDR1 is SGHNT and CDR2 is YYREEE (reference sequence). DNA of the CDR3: TGTGCCAGCTTCGCCCCGGGAGTGCACGAGACCCAGTACTTC. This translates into CASFAPGVHETQYF. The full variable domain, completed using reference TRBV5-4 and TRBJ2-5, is ETGVTQSPTHLIKTRGQQVTLRCSSQSGHNTVSWYQQALGQGPQFIFQYYREEENGRGNFPPRFSGLQFPNYSSELNVNALELDDSALYLCASFAPGVHETQYFGPGTRLLVL.